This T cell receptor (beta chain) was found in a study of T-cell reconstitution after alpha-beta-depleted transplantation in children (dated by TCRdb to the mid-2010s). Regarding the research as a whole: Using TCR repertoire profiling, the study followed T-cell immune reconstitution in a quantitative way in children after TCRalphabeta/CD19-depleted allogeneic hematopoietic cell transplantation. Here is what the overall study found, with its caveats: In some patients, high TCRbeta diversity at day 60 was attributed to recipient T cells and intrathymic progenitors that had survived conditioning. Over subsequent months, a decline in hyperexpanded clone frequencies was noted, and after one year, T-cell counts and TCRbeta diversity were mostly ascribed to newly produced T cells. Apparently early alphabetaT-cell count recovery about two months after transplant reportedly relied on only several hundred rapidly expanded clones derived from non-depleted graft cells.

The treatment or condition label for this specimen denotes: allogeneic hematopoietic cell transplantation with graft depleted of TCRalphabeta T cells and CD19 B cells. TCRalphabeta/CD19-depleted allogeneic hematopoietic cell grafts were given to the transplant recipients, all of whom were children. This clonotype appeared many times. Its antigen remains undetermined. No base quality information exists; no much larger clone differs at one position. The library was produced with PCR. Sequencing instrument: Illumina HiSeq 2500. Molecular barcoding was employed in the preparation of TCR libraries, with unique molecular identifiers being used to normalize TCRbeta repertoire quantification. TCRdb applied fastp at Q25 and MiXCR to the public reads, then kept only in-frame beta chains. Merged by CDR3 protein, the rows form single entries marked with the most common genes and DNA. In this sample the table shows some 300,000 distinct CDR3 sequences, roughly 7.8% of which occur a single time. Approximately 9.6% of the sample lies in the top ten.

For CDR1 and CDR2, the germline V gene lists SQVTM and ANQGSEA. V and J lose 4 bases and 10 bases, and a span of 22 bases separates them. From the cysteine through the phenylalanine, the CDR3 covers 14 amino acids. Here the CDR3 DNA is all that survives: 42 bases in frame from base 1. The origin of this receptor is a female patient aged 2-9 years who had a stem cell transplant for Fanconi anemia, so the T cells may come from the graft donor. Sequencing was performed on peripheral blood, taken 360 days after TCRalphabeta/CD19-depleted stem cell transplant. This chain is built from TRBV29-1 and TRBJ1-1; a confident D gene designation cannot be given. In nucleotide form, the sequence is TGCAGCGTTGCAGACCTGGGCCTTTCTGAGTCAGCTTTCTTT. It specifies CSVADLGLSESAFF.